This T cell receptor beta chain was retrieved from a study of metastatic and nonmetastatic thyroid tumors. Study information: Across peripheral blood and tumor or nodule tissue samples taken from malignant and benign thyroid patients, the repertoires were compared with one another.

Study-wide results and caveats: TCR beta diversity was reportedly significantly higher in malignant thyroid tumors than benign nodules, in blood and tumor.

All patients reached thyroid surgery having received no treatment beforehand. Per the original data handling: Construction of a distant-metastasis classifier for papillary thyroid cancer relied on CDR3 differences across clinicopathological groups. TCRdb ran MiXCR on the PCR reads. TCRdb assigned the V and J calls; the authors' analysis was not used. The table records approximately 16,000 clones, 25% to 35% of them present only once. Note on this clone: Its target is unknown.

Source material: tumor tissue. The source is a male donor with papillary thyroid cancer or a benign thyroid nodule (not recorded which). Some clones in this sample may be carry-over from other donors' samples.

The CDR3: CASNPGVNTGELFF. CDR3 nucleotides: TGCGCCAGCAATCCGGGGGTGAACACCGGGGAGCTGTTTTTT. The chain uses TRBV10-1 and TRBJ2-2; TRBD2 is a possible D gene (6 bases). Germline assignment: CDR1 WNHNN and CDR2 SYGVQD (reference sequence). Trimming removed 7 bases at V and 1 base at J, with 10 bases between. CDR3 length: 14 residues.